The 15 T cell receptor beta chains presented below share a single source sample, sequenced in a study of blood T cell repertoires in COVID-19. Sequenced by immunoSEQ multiplex PCR; TCRdb stores in-frame clones only, minus some. Of about 350,000 clones listed, approximately 89% are singletons. Sequenced: peripheral blood. Receptors were obtained from a woman aged 55-70 years with COVID-19, enrolled during active disease.

The rearrangement links TRBV9 to TRBJ2-3, with a tentative D call TRBD2 (6 bases). V lost 4 bases and J 3 bases, leaving 15 bases between the germline ends. Germline V gene sequence: CDR1 SGDLS, CDR2 YYNGEE. The CDR3 sequence is 15 residues long. The CDR3 sequence is CASSRLGGLTDTQYF. The CDR3 DNA reads as TGTGCCAGCAGCCGGCTCGGGGGATTGACAGATACGCAGTATTTT. Variable domain in full (rest from reference TRBV9 and TRBJ2-3): DSGVTQTPKHLITATGQRVTLRCSPRSGDLSVYWYQQSLDQGLQFLIQYYNGEERAKGNILERFSAQQFPDLHSELNLSSLELGDSALYFCASSRLGGLTDTQYFGPGTRLTVL.

The chain joins TRBV11-1 to TRBJ2-3; 8 nucleotides agree with TRBD2. Trimming took 6 bases from V and 6 from J; bases not matched to a gene: 11. Germline assignment: CDR1 SGHAT and CDR2 FQDESV (reference sequence). CDR3 size: 15 residues. The CDR3 region is CASSPSGGPIDTQYF. CDR3 DNA sequence: TGTGCCAGCAGTCCGTCGGGGGGGCCTATTGATACGCAGTATTTT.

This rearrangement joins TRBV9 to TRBJ2-1, with 9 bases aligning to TRBD2. The CDR3 totals 18 residues. V lost 3 bases to trimming and J lost 6 bases; unmatched junction nucleotides: 16. The germline gives CDR1 SGDLS, CDR2 YYNGEE. CDR3 DNA: TGTGCCAGCAGCGGAGACCCATCGCGGGGGGGCCCTTTCAATGAGCAGTTCTTC. Its translation: CASSGDPSRGGPFNEQFF.

This clone showed up just once. The chain is built from TRBV11-2 and TRBJ2-7; D remains ambiguous. V was trimmed by 4 bases and J by 7 bases, leaving 23 bases between them. From germline, CDR1 is SGHAT and CDR2 FQNNGV. The length of the CDR3 is 16 residues. CDR3 protein: CASSSTPGTVSSEQYF. CDR3 bases: TGTGCCAGCAGCTCGACACCCGGCACCGTCAGCAGTGAGCAGTACTTC. Full variable domain (outside the CDR3, taken from reference TRBV11-2 and TRBJ2-7): EAGVAQSPRYKIIEKRQSVAFWCNPISGHATLYWYQQILGQGPKLLIQFQNNGVVDDSQLPKDRFSAERLKGVDSTLKIQPAKLEDSAVYLCASSSTPGTVSSEQYFGPGTRLTVT.

This chain uses TRBV5-4 with TRBJ1-1; D call uncertain. The germline V gene has CDR1 SGHNT and CDR2 YYREEE (reference sequence). The V end was cut by 0 bases, the J end by 10 bases, with 10 bases between. The CDR3 loop spans 12 amino acids. CDR3 DNA: TGTGCCAGCAGCTTGGGGCAGTCTGGAGCTTTCTTT. This codes for CASSLGQSGAFF.

The chain recombines TRBV24-1 with TRBJ1-1; perhaps TRBD1 as D (5 bases). Germline CDR1 KGHDR, CDR2 SFDVKD. The CDR3 sequence is 13 residues long. V was trimmed by 3 bases and J by 9 bases, leaving 13 bases between them. The CDR3 bases are TGTGCCACCAGTGATCCAGCAGGGATGAAAGCTTTCTTT. Translating it yields CATSDPAGMKAFF.

This chain joins TRBV14 and TRBJ2-2, with TRBD1 matching 8 bases. In germline, CDR1 is SGHDN, CDR2 FVKESK. The CDR3 totals 16 residues. Trimming took 4 bases from V and 5 from J; bases not matched to a gene: 9. CDR3: CASSPLDRVATGELFF. The CDR3 coding sequence is TGTGCCAGCAGCCCCTTGGACAGGGTGGCAACCGGGGAGCTGTTTTTT.

The chain recombines TRBV15 with TRBJ1-4; D is perhaps TRBD1 (6 bases). Germline V gives CDR1 LNHNV, CDR2 YYDKDF (reference sequence). V lost 1 base and J 4 bases, leaving 13 bases between the germline ends. The CDR3 is 16 residues long. CDR3 DNA: TGTGCCACCAGCAGAGCGGACAGACTATTTAATGAAAAACTGTTTTTT. Protein sequence: CATSRADRLFNEKLFF.

The chain is built from TRBV15 and TRBJ1-5; D not resolved. The CDR3 length is 15 residues. The germline CDR1 and CDR2 sequences are LNHNV and YYDKDF (reference sequence). V was cut by 0 bases and J by 5 bases, with 11 bases left in between. The CDR3 DNA reads TGTGCCACCAGCAGAGAGGGAGGGCACCATCAGCCCCAGCATTTT. Translated: CATSREGGHHQPQHF.

This clone was seen once. The same CDR3 can be traced to other DNA sequences in this sample. The gene calls are TRBV7-9 and TRBJ1-2; the D is unclear. The V end lost 3 bases, the J end lost 2 bases, and 7 bases lay between the germline ends. CDR1 and CDR2 (germline): SEHNR, FQNEAQ (reference sequence). The CDR3 loop spans 13 amino acids. The CDR3 sequence: CASSFGQNYGYTF. The CDR3 DNA is TGTGCCAGCAGCTTTGGCCAGAACTATGGCTACACCTTC.

Here the CDR3 reads CASSLPRTASYGYTF. The CDR3 region has the DNA TGTGCCAGCAGCTTACCTCGGACAGCCTCCTATGGCTACACCTTC. The rearrangement joins TRBV11-2 to TRBJ1-2; weak D call: TRBD1 (6 bases). This CDR3 has 15 amino acids. Germline V gives CDR1 SGHAT, CDR2 FQNNGV. V was cut by 2 bases and J by 4 bases, with 14 bases left in between. Together with reference TRBV11-2 and TRBJ1-2, the CDR3 gives the full variable domain: EAGVAQSPRYKIIEKRQSVAFWCNPISGHATLYWYQQILGQGPKLLIQFQNNGVVDDSQLPKDRFSAERLKGVDSTLKIQPAKLEDSAVYLCASSLPRTASYGYTFGSGTRLTVV.

V and J are TRBV19 and TRBJ1-5; D gene unclear. The germline V gene encodes CDR1 LNHDA and CDR2 SQIVND (reference sequence). V dropped 7 bases and J dropped 3 bases, with 13 bases sitting between them. This CDR3 has 14 residues. The CDR3 sequence is CASTSSVYNQPQHF. In DNA, the CDR3 is TGTGCCAGTACTTCCAGCGTATACAATCAGCCCCAGCATTTT.

V usage is TRBV27 and J usage is TRBJ1-2, with 8 positions matching TRBD1. Germline V gene data show CDR1 as MNHEY and CDR2 as SMNVEV (reference sequence). The J segment lost 11 bases and the V segment lost 2 bases, leaving 16 bases of the junction unmatched. The CDR3 spans 16 residues. The CDR3 here is CASSLNPRQGIDRYTF. The DNA of the CDR3 is TGTGCCAGCAGTTTAAACCCAAGACAGGGGATAGACCGTTACACCTTC.

V and J are TRBV7-9 and TRBJ2-1; D remains ambiguous. Germline lookup yields CDR1 SEHNR and CDR2 FQNEAQ (reference sequence). Trimming shortened V by 5 bases and J by 0 bases, and 11 bases separated the two germline ends. The CDR3 totals 15 residues. As DNA, the CDR3 is TGTGCCAGCAGCGCGACACCTTACTCCTACAATGAGCAGTTCTTC. Encoded protein: CASSATPYSYNEQFF.

The V gene is TRBV5-1, the J gene TRBJ2-3; 7 bases align to TRBD2. CDR3 size: 16 residues. Germline V CDR1 and CDR2: SGHRS, YFSETQ. Germline trimming cut 0 bases from V and 8 bases from J; bases unmatched to any gene: 12. The CDR3 protein is CASSLAQRGGLATQYF. The CDR3, as DNA: TGCGCCAGCAGCTTGGCCCAGCGGGGAGGTTTGGCTACGCAGTATTTT.